This is a list of T cell receptor beta chains from one sample in a study of blood T cell repertoires in COVID-19. TCRdb's copy holds only in-frame clones and misses some; the assay was immunoSEQ multiplex PCR. In the table there are around 240,000 clones, around 88% of which are singletons. Sample: peripheral blood. These receptors all stem from a woman in her twenties or thirties who had recovered from COVID-19. Each CDR3 is given with its conserved first and last residue. A D gene is named only where the DNA matches it firmly. Where a row states a size, it is once, few, many or the class of an expanded clone; other rows omit it.

d_call,j_call,v_call,clone_size,cdr3_nt,cdr3_aa
-,TRBJ2-3,TRBV11-3,-,TGTGCCAGCAGCCAGGGAGGAACAGATACGCAGTATTTT,CASSQGGTDTQYF
TRBD2,TRBJ2-5,TRBV5-1,once,TGCGCCAGCAGCAATCCATCCGGGACTAGAGAAGAGACCCAGTACTTC,CASSNPSGTREETQYF
-,TRBJ1-6,TRBV11-1,-,TGTGCCAGCAGCCCAACAGGGACCTATAATTCACCCCTCCACTTT,CASSPTGTYNSPLHF
-,TRBJ1-6,TRBV9,once,TGTGCCAGCAGCGTCGGAGGATTTGATTCACCCCTCCACTTT,CASSVGGFDSPLHF
-,TRBJ1-4,TRBV30,-,TGTGCCTGGAGAGCTCGGACAGCTAATGAAAAACTGTTTTTT,CAWRARTANEKLFF
TRBD2,TRBJ2-1,TRBV4-1,-,TGCGCCAGCAGCCAAGATGCGGGGGGACTAGCTTCGTTCTTC,CASSQDAGGLASFF
-,TRBJ1-2,TRBV5-4,-,TGTGCCAGCAGCCCGGACAGCTTCTATGGCTACACCTTC,CASSPDSFYGYTF
TRBD1,TRBJ2-1,TRBV27,-,TGTGCCAGCAGTACTACCCGGGACAGGGATTACAATGAGCAGTTCTTC,CASSTTRDRDYNEQFF
TRBD1,TRBJ1-1,TRBV7-8,-,TGTGCCAGCAGTCAGACAGGGGTTACTGAAGCTTTCTTT,CASSQTGVTEAFF
TRBD1,TRBJ1-2,TRBV10-3,-,TGTGCCATCAGATCAAACGAGGGACAGGGGGGAGGCTACACCTTC,CAIRSNEGQGGGYTF
TRBD2,TRBJ2-3,TRBV19,-,TGTGCCAGTAGGTCTAGCGGGGGCCTCACAGATACGCAGTATTTT,CASRSSGGLTDTQYF
-,TRBJ2-5,TRBV7-3,-,TGTGCCAGCAGCCGCGTGGTAGGGGACCAAGAGACCCAGTACTTC,CASSRVVGDQETQYF
TRBD1,TRBJ2-3,TRBV14,-,TGTGCCAGCAGCCAACGGACAGGGTGGATGAATACGCAGTATTTT,CASSQRTGWMNTQYF
-,TRBJ2-7,TRBV19,-,TGTGCCAGTAGTATTGGGGCAGGGCCTTACGAGCAGTACTTC,CASSIGAGPYEQYF
-,TRBJ2-7,TRBV4-2,-,TGTGCCAGCAGCCAAGGGAGGGTATCCTACGAGCAGTACTTC,CASSQGRVSYEQYF
-,TRBJ1-1,TRBV7-2,once,TGTGCCAGCAGCCCTACGGGTAGGGACACTAAAGCTTTCTTT,CASSPTGRDTKAFF
TRBD1,TRBJ2-2,TRBV4-2,-,TGTGCCAGCAGCCACGACAGGGTAGGGGCCGGGGAGCTGTTTTTT,CASSHDRVGAGELFF
-,TRBJ2-7,TRBV5-1,-,TGCGCCAGCAGCTGGGTACTGGATGAGGTTAGCCCCTACGAGCAGTACTTC,CASSWVLDEVSPYEQYF
-,TRBJ2-3,TRBV11-2,few,TGTGCCAGCAGGAAACTCAGGGGCAGAAGCACAGATACGCAGTATTTT,CASRKLRGRSTDTQYF
-,TRBJ1-4,TRBV5-1,-,TGCGCCAGCAGCTTGGCTGGGACAATGAGCGAAAAACTGTTTTTT,CASSLAGTMSEKLFF